The 15 T cell receptor beta chains below all came from one sample that was sequenced in a study of blood T cell repertoires in COVID-19. Assay used: immunoSEQ multiplex PCR; TCRdb lists only in-frame clones, some missing. This sample yields under 80,000 clones, of which more than 75% are seen a single time; 10% to 15% belongs to the top ten. The sequenced material came from peripheral blood. The origin of the receptors is a human donor in a cohort sampled during active COVID-19.

The chain recombines TRBV19 with TRBJ2-7; TRBD2 matches at 7 bases. The CDR3 length is 15 residues. CDR1 is LNHDA and CDR2 is SQIVND in the germline V gene (reference sequence). V lost 3 bases, J lost 3 bases, and 8 bases stayed unmatched. The CDR3 sequence: CASSMVSSGNYEQYV. DNA of the CDR3: TGTGCCAGTAGTATGGTGTCTAGCGGAAACTACGAGCAGTACGTC.

This chain joins TRBV11-3 and TRBJ1-1, with 8 nucleotides matching TRBD1. With V trimmed by 5 bases and J by 4 bases, 9 bases remained unmatched. The CDR3 covers 15 residues. CDR1 and CDR2 (germline): SGHNT, YENEEA. The CDR3 is CASSRRDRPVTEAFF. Written as DNA, the CDR3 is TGTGCCAGCAGCCGAAGGGACAGGCCCGTCACTGAAGCTTTCTTT.

This rearrangement joins TRBV7-2 to TRBJ1-6; TRBD1 is a possible D gene (6 bases). Trimming stripped 2 bases from V and 13 bases from J, with 12 bases between. This CDR3 comprises 13 residues. CDR1 is SGHTA and CDR2 is FQGNSA in the germline V gene. The CDR3 here is CASSLSTGHPLHF. The DNA of the CDR3 is TGTGCCAGCAGCTTATCGACAGGACACCCCCTCCACTTT. Full variable domain (remainder filled in from reference TRBV7-2 and TRBJ1-6): GAGVSQSPSNKVTEKGKDVELRCDPISGHTALYWYRQSLGQGLEFLIYFQGNSAPDKSGLPSDRFSAERTGGSVSTLTIQRTQQEDSAVYLCASSLSTGHPLHFGNGTRLTVT.

The chain joins TRBV6-5 to TRBJ2-4, with a weak D call TRBD1 (6 bases). CDR3 length: 14 residues. V was trimmed by 2 bases and J by 4 bases, leaving 9 bases between them. Germline V CDR1 and CDR2: MNHEY, SVGAGI. In DNA, the CDR3 is TGTGCCAGCAGTTACAGGGGGTCAAAAAACATTCAGTACTTC. Its protein is CASSYRGSKNIQYF.

By share, this clone ranks as medium-sized (0.01 to 0.1%). The CDR3 reads CASSYLGAGNQPQHF. The CDR3 DNA follows: TGTGCCAGCAGTTATTTAGGGGCAGGCAATCAGCCCCAGCATTTT. This chain links TRBV6-6 with TRBJ1-5, with D perhaps matching TRBD1 (5 bases). The CDR3 loop spans 15 amino acids. Trimming cost V 3 bases and J 2 bases, with 11 bases left between them. The germline gives CDR1 MNHNY, CDR2 SVGAGI (reference sequence).

The chain has TRBV2 and TRBJ1-1; D perhaps matches TRBD1 (5 bases). The CDR3 runs to 17 residues. Germline CDR1 reads SNHLY; CDR2 reads FYNNEI. The ends were cut back, 4 bases at V and 4 bases at J, with 22 bases in the middle. CDR3 sequence reads: CASSVSQGGYVATEAFF. The CDR3 DNA is TGTGCCAGCAGTGTCAGTCAGGGAGGGTATGTGGCCACTGAAGCTTTCTTT. Complete variable domain (other parts from reference TRBV2 and TRBJ1-1): EPEVTQTPSHQVTQMGQEVILRCVPISNHLYFYWYRQILGQKVEFLVSFYNNEISEKSEIFDDQFSVERPDGSNFTLKIRSTKLEDSAMYFCASSVSQGGYVATEAFFGQGTRLTVV.

The chain combines TRBV9 with TRBJ2-7; D is ambiguous. This CDR3 has 14 amino acids. Germline V gene lookup returns CDR1 SGDLS and CDR2 YYNGEE. Trimming took 0 bases from V and 3 from J, leaving 10 bases between them. Here the CDR3 reads CASSVGGQNYEQYF. The CDR3 region has the DNA TGTGCCAGCAGCGTAGGTGGCCAGAACTACGAGCAGTACTTC. The full variable domain, completed using reference TRBV9 and TRBJ2-7, is DSGVTQTPKHLITATGQRVTLRCSPRSGDLSVYWYQQSLDQGLQFLIQYYNGEERAKGNILERFSAQQFPDLHSELNLSSLELGDSALYFCASSVGGQNYEQYFGPGTRLTVT.

The rearrangement joins TRBV6-5 to TRBJ2-3, with TRBD2 identical over 10 bases. The ends lost 4 bases at V and 0 bases at J; junction bases unmatched: 1. CDR3 length equals 15 residues. Germline CDR1 is MNHEY and CDR2 is SVGAGI. In nucleotides, the CDR3 is TGTGCCAGCAGTTTAGCGGGGGGTAGCACAGATACGCAGTATTTT. It is translated as CASSLAGGSTDTQYF.

The chain has TRBV18 and TRBJ1-3; D possibly corresponds to TRBD1 (6 bases). V was pared by 3 bases and J by 0 bases, with 12 bases between. From germline, CDR1 is KGHSH and CDR2 LQKENI. This CDR3 spans 16 amino acids. The DNA for the CDR3 is TGTGCCAGCTCACCGAGGGACATCCGCTCTGGAAACACCATATATTTT. It is translated as CASSPRDIRSGNTIYF.

The chain joins TRBV9 to TRBJ2-3, with D unresolved. V was trimmed by 3 bases and J by 4 bases, leaving 6 bases between them. There are 12 residues in the CDR3. The germline V gene has CDR1 SGDLS and CDR2 YYNGEE. CDR3 residues: CASSAPSDTQYF. The CDR3 DNA is TGTGCCAGCAGCGCCCCATCAGATACGCAGTATTTT.

This sequence joins TRBV15 and TRBJ1-2; D possibly corresponds to TRBD1 (5 bases). Trimming cost V 3 bases and J 4 bases, with 15 bases left between them. The CDR3 extends over 15 amino acids. Germline CDR1 and CDR2: LNHNV and YYDKDF (reference sequence). The CDR3: CATSRMGPQSYGYTF. CDR3 DNA: TGTGCCACCAGCAGGATGGGGCCACAGAGCTATGGCTACACCTTC. Drawing the rest from reference TRBV15 and TRBJ1-2, the complete variable domain is DAMVIQNPRYQVTQFGKPVTLSCSQTLNHNVMYWYQQKSSQAPKLLFHYYDKDFNNEADTPDNFQSRRPNTSFCFLDIRSPGLGDTAMYLCATSRMGPQSYGYTFGSGTRLTVV.

The genes are TRBV7-2 and TRBJ1-2; D possibly corresponds to TRBD1 (5 bases). The V end lost 6 bases, the J end lost 7 bases, and 12 bases lay between the germline ends. Germline-derived CDR1 and CDR2 are SGHTA and FQGNSA. There are 12 residues in the CDR3. The CDR3 protein is CASSLTTVGYTF. CDR3 sequence (DNA): TGTGCCAGCAGTTTAACGACAGTTGGCTACACCTTC.

The chain employs TRBV5-6 and TRBJ2-1; TRBD2 aligns across 7 bases. The germline CDR1 and CDR2 sequences are SGHDT and YYEEEE. V gave up 0 bases and J gave up 2 bases; unmatched junction bases: 5. CDR3 length equals 16 residues. The CDR3 sequence is CASSLVSGGAYNEQFF. DNA of the CDR3: TGTGCCAGCAGCTTGGTTTCGGGAGGTGCCTACAATGAGCAGTTCTTC.

The chain joins TRBV3-1 (or the pseudogene TRBV3-2) to TRBJ1-2; D possibly corresponds to TRBD1 (5 bases). The CDR3 covers 13 residues. The germline V gene encodes CDR1 LGHDT and CDR2 YNNKEL (reference sequence). V was pared by 8 bases and J by 2 bases, with 12 bases between. CDR3: CASRRGGNYGYTF. CDR3 bases: TGTGCCAGCCGCCGGGGGGGGAACTATGGCTACACCTTC.

The chain is built from TRBV2 and TRBJ2-4; D possibly corresponds to TRBD2 (6 bases). V lost 6 bases to trimming and J lost 0 bases, with 12 bases between them. Germline CDR1 is SNHLY and CDR2 is FYNNEI. The CDR3 has 15 residues. CDR3 amino acids: CASRPGLRAKNIQYF. CDR3 DNA sequence: TGTGCCAGCAGGCCGGGACTGAGAGCCAAAAACATTCAGTACTTC. Variable domain in full (rest from reference TRBV2 and TRBJ2-4): EPEVTQTPSHQVTQMGQEVILRCVPISNHLYFYWYRQILGQKVEFLVSFYNNEISEKSEIFDDQFSVERPDGSNFTLKIRSTKLEDSAMYFCASRPGLRAKNIQYFGAGTRLSVL.